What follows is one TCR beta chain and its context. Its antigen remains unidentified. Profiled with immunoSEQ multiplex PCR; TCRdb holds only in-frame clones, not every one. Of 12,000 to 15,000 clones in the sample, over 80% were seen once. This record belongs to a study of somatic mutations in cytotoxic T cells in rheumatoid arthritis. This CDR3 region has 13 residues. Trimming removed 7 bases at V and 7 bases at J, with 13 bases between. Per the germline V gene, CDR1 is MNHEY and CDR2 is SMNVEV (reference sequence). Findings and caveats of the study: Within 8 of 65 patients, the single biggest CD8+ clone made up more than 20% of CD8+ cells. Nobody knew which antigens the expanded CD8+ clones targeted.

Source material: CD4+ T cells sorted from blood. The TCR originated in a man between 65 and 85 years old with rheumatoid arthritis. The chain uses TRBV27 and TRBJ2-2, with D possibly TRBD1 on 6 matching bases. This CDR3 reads CASTGVFGGELFF. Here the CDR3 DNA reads TGTGCCAGCACAGGGGTATTTGGCGGGGAGCTGTTTTTT.